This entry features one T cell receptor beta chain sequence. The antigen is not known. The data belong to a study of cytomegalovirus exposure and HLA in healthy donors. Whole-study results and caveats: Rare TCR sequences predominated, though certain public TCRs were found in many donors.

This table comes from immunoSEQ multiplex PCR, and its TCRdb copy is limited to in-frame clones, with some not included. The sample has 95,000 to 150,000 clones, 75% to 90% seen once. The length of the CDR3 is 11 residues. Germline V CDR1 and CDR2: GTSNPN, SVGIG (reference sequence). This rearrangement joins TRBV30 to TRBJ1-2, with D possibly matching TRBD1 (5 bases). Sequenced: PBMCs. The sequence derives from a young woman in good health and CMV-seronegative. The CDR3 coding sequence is TGTCTAATGGGGGGGAACTATGGCTACACCTTC. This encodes CLMGGNYGYTF. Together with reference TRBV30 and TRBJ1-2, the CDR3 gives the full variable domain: SQTIHQWPATLVQPVGSPLSLECTVEGTSNPNLYWYRQAAGRGLQLLFYSVGIGQISSEVPQNLSASRPQDRQFILSSKKLLLSDSGFYLCLMGGNYGYTFGSGTRLTVV.